These 16 T cell receptor beta chains originate from one sample sequenced in a study of cytomegalovirus exposure and HLA in healthy donors. The PCR employed 60 Vbeta primers together with 13 Jbeta primers. TCRdb's copy holds only in-frame clones and misses some; the assay was immunoSEQ multiplex PCR. The sample holds some 130,000 clones; 76% are singletons and the top ten take approximately 3.4%. What was sequenced was PBMCs. The receptors come from a man aged 35 to 55 in good health and CMV-seronegative.

V is TRBV10-3 and J is TRBJ2-2; 11 nucleotides align to TRBD2. Germline values: CDR1 ENHRY, CDR2 SYGVKD. J gave up 5 bases and V 6 bases, and 8 bases lay outside the gene matches. This CDR3 has 16 amino acids. The CDR3 region has the DNA TGTGCCATCAGGTCCACTAGCGGGAGTCGGACCGGGGAGCTGTTTTTT. Translation gives CAIRSTSGSRTGELFF.

The chain's CDR3 is CASSTTDSYEQYF. CDR3 nucleotide sequence: TGTGCCAGCAGCACGACAGACTCCTACGAGCAGTACTTC. This chain links TRBV28 with TRBJ2-7, with D possibly TRBD1 on 5 matching bases. CDR3 size: 13 residues. Germline V gene lookup returns CDR1 MDHEN and CDR2 SYDVKM. The germline V and J ends were trimmed by 6 bases and 0 bases, with 9 bases remaining between them.

The chain couples TRBV10-3 to TRBJ1-4; 11 positions agree with TRBD1. Germline V gene lookup returns CDR1 ENHRY and CDR2 SYGVKD. The V gene end was trimmed by 4 bases and the J gene end by 8 bases; junction bases not matched to a gene: 6. The CDR3 runs to 15 residues. The CDR3 loop reads CAISVGQGAGEKLFF. In DNA form, the CDR3 reads TGTGCCATCAGTGTCGGACAGGGGGCGGGCGAAAAACTGTTTTTT.

The chain recombines TRBV6-4 with TRBJ2-2, with TRBD2 identical over 11 bases. With 6 bases clipped from V and 4 bases from J, the junction kept 10 bases outside the gene matches. Germline lookup yields CDR1 MRHNA and CDR2 SNTAGT. CDR3 length equals 17 residues. The CDR3 DNA follows: TGTGCCAGCAGCGATACTACTAGCGGGGGTTCCACCGGGGAGCTGTTTTTT. This encodes CASSDTTSGGSTGELFF.

The chain combines TRBV7-2 with TRBJ2-3, with 10 bases identical to TRBD2. Germline-derived CDR1 and CDR2 are SGHTA and FQGNSA. The ends lost 4 bases at V and 7 bases at J; junction bases unmatched: 17. The CDR3 covers 18 residues. The CDR3 is CASSSLPGVAGGRNTQYF. CDR3 coding DNA: TGTGCCAGCAGCTCGCTGCCTGGGGTAGCGGGGGGCCGTAATACGCAGTATTTT.

This clone was seen once. J is TRBJ2-3 and V is TRBV2; 9 positions match TRBD1. CDR1 and CDR2 (germline): SNHLY, FYNNEI. The CDR3 has 14 amino acids. The trim removed 11 bases at V and 2 bases at J, leaving 8 bases unmatched. CDR3 residues: CAFNRGPHTDTQYF. CDR3 in DNA: TGTGCCTTTAACAGGGGGCCCCACACAGATACGCAGTATTTT.

The rearrangement links TRBV5-1 to TRBJ2-5, with D maybe TRBD2 (5 bases). The CDR3 totals 17 residues. The V and J ends lost 2 bases and 3 bases respectively, with 20 bases between them. Looked up from germline, CDR1 is SGHRS and CDR2 is YFSETQ. CDR3 sequence: CASSFAGLVTKKETQYF. The CDR3 DNA sequence: TGCGCCAGCAGCTTTGCGGGCTTGGTGACTAAAAAAGAGACCCAGTACTTC.

V usage is TRBV5-1 and J usage is TRBJ2-5; unclear D gene. The V end lost 4 bases, the J end lost 5 bases, and 12 bases lay between the germline ends. This CDR3 is 13 amino acids long. Germline V CDR1 and CDR2: SGHRS, YFSETQ. CDR3 DNA: TGCGCCAGCAGCCCCACGGGTGGGGAGACCCAGTACTTC. This codes for CASSPTGGETQYF.

The rearrangement uses TRBV29-1 and TRBJ1-1; D is possibly TRBD1 (6 bases). This CDR3 is built from 13 residues. V gave up 4 bases and J gave up 4 bases, with 13 bases separating them. Germline V gene sequence: CDR1 SQVTM, CDR2 ANQGSEA. The chain's CDR3 is CSVATGLSTEAFF. The CDR3, as DNA: TGCAGCGTTGCCACAGGGTTGAGCACTGAAGCTTTCTTT.

This clone has a handful of counts. The chain joins TRBV7-9 to TRBJ1-2, with 7 nucleotides matching TRBD1. Germline CDR1 reads SEHNR; CDR2 reads FQNEAQ (reference sequence). The ends lost 0 bases at V and 6 bases at J; junction bases unmatched: 7. CDR3 length equals 15 residues. The CDR3 bases are TGTGCCAGCAGCTTAGCAGGAGGACAGGTCGATGGCTACACCTTC. Encoded protein: CASSLAGGQVDGYTF.

The chain employs TRBV30 and TRBJ2-7, with 15 bases lining up with TRBD2. J lost 1 base, V lost 6 bases, and 7 bases had no gene match. The CDR3 extends over 16 amino acids. Germline V CDR1 and CDR2: GTSNPN, SVGIG (reference sequence). Here the CDR3 reads CACPGLAGGRSYEQYF. DNA of the CDR3: TGTGCCTGCCCGGGACTAGCGGGGGGAAGGTCCTACGAGCAGTACTTC.

This clone was counted a few times. The chain has TRBV30 and TRBJ2-3; D perhaps matches TRBD1 (5 bases). The CDR3 loop spans 17 amino acids. Trimming took 0 bases from V and 1 from J, leaving 17 bases between them. CDR1 and CDR2 (germline): GTSNPN, SVGIG (reference sequence). CDR3 region: CAWSVIVGASRTDTQYF. In DNA form, the CDR3 reads TGTGCCTGGAGTGTAATAGTTGGGGCAAGCCGCACAGATACGCAGTATTTT.

Only one count was recorded for this clone. The CDR3 loop reads CASSLEGTGDYEQYF. In DNA, the CDR3 is TGTGCCAGCAGCTTAGAAGGGACAGGGGATTACGAGCAGTACTTC. V gene TRBV7-9 combines with J gene TRBJ2-7; 10 bases are shared with TRBD1. Germline-derived CDR1 and CDR2 are SEHNR and FQNEAQ (reference sequence). Trimming took 1 base from V and 4 from J; bases not matched to a gene: 4. The CDR3 sequence is 15 residues long.

This clone appeared a few times. This rearrangement joins TRBV18 to TRBJ2-3, with TRBD1 matching over 7 bases. With 5 bases clipped from V and 4 bases from J, the junction kept 12 bases outside the gene matches. Germline values: CDR1 KGHSH, CDR2 LQKENI. The CDR3 is 16 residues long. For the CDR3, the DNA is TGTGCCAGCTCATCAGACACGACAGGGTTGGCAGATACGCAGTATTTT. It codes for CASSSDTTGLADTQYF.

The genes are TRBV4-1 and TRBJ1-4, with 7 positions matching TRBD1. J gave up 4 bases and V 4 bases, and 6 bases lay outside the gene matches. There are 15 residues in the CDR3. Germline CDR1 is MGHRA and CDR2 is YSYEKL. CDR3 residues: CASSPLRDSNEKLFF. CDR3 DNA: TGCGCCAGCAGCCCATTACGGGACAGTAATGAAAAACTGTTTTTT.

The J gene is TRBJ1-2, the V gene TRBV20-1; D ambiguous. The CDR3 loop spans 10 amino acids. Germline lookup yields CDR1 DFQATT and CDR2 SNEGSKA (reference sequence). V lost 5 bases and J lost 8, with 9 bases in between. The CDR3, as DNA: TGCAGTGCTGGCGGGCCCGGCTACACCTTC. Translating it yields CSAGGPGYTF.